This T cell receptor beta chain was recovered during a study of early T cells in non-severe SARS-CoV-2 infection. The wider study: Sequencing of bulk RNA from unsorted whole blood was done, without chain pairing. General study findings and limits: Anti-spike CD8 responses were favored in VDJdb matching, and private and CD4 specificities were missed.

This clonotype was seen repeatedly, ten times or more. Its antigen remains unidentified. V was pared by 4 bases and J by 9 bases, with 5 bases of the junction left unmatched. Germline lookup yields CDR1 MRHNA and CDR2 SNTAGT. The CDR3 runs to 12 residues. Unique molecular identifiers were affixed to single, distinct cDNA molecules. TCRdb re-called the 5' RACE reads through MiXCR, storing one row per CDR3 protein. The repertoire holds about 35,000 distinct CDR3 sequences, with under 7.5% as singletons. This TCR came from an adult who was a healthcare worker with PCR-confirmed SARS-CoV-2 infection or an uninfected control (not recorded which). V gene TRBV6-4 combines with J gene TRBJ1-2; 7 positions agree with TRBD1. The sample consisted of whole blood. The CDR3 DNA follows: TGTGCCAGCAGTGGGACAGGCGAGCGCTACACCTTC. It specifies CASSGTGERYTF.